This T cell receptor (beta chain) is drawn from a study of T-cell memory formation after mild COVID-19 listed by TCRdb under 2021. In the study overall: TCR sequence clusters from the two donors were found to be largely donor specific. In a couple of donors, T-cell clones that expanded and contracted after mild COVID-19 were tracked by sequencing TCRalpha and TCRbeta repertoires over time. Two young, previously healthy adult volunteers, one female and one male, were included in the cohort. What the research found in general, with its limitations: The second-wave clones that peaked on day 37 were not confirmed to be SARS-CoV-2 specific. The detection of some responding clones in pre-infection memory suggests that pre-existing cross-reactive memory T cells joined the SARS-CoV-2 response. Only a couple of mild cases were covered in the study, and larger cohorts including severe cases with pre-infection samples were considered necessary. Clones that contracted from day 15 to 85 showed balanced CD4/CD8 phenotypes, whereas a second wave of clones that expanded from day 15 to 37 leaned towards CD4+. Contracting CD4+ clones were located mainly in the CM and EM memory subsets, whereas CD8+ clones were found to be enriched in EMRA.

The listed sequencing device is Illumina NovaSeq 6000. TCRalpha and TCRbeta cDNA libraries were constructed by 5'RACE with constant-segment primers, with sample barcodes and unique molecular identifiers being introduced. RNA was extracted from every sample with Trizol reagent. The libraries were amplified in two PCR steps, and the second step added a second sample barcode and Illumina TruSeq adapters. The libraries were sequenced on an Illumina NovaSeq using 2 x 150 bp paired-end reads. Per the authors' processing: With migec v1.2.7, reads were demultiplexed and then collapsed into UMI-guided consensus sequences. Using mixcr v2.1.11, UMI consensuses were aligned to TRA and TRB V and J templates and then assembled into clonotypes. A clonotype was counted as expanded or contracted only when both edgeR and NoisET called the clonotype significant, with the noise models trained on biological replicates. For edgeR calls, the thresholds were a false discovery rate-adjusted p below 0.01 and a log2 fold-change of 1. As an exploratory analysis of dynamics, max-normalized trajectories of the 1000 most abundant clonotypes were examined with PCA combined with hierarchical clustering. Each responding clone was given a CD4 or CD8 phenotype based on the CD4+ and CD8+ repertoires, which had been sequenced separately. TCRdb redid the processing of the public reads, applying fastp at Q25 and MiXCR, and retained in-frame beta chains. Entries are consolidated by CDR3 protein sequence, retaining the most common genes and DNA. The V and J calls and clone size are TCRdb's, not the authors'. A total of tens of thousands of distinct CDR3 sequences appear in this sample, about an eighth of them only once. Of the sample, just under 30% falls within the top ten clones.

Ficoll-Paque density gradient centrifugation was used to isolate PBMCs. The table lists this clonotype with many counts. There is no known antigen for this receptor. Base quality data are lacking; no much larger clone is found one base away. CDR1 and CDR2 are drawn from the germline V gene: MDHEN, SYDVKM. The CDR3 goes from the cysteine to the phenylalanine over 13 residues. Only the CDR3 DNA is retained, 39 bases long and in frame from the first base. Deletion took 5 bases off V and 7 bases off J, with a span of 12 bases between the germline ends. Sequencing was performed on PBMCs or a T cell subset sorted from them (not recorded which). The chain is assembled from TRBV28 and TRBJ1-5; matching of 6 bases hints at TRBD1 as the D gene. This receptor was obtained from a man between 18 and 29 years old who had mild COVID-19 (a few samples of this study predate the infection). The sample titles of this study are shuffled in the database, so cell type and time point are left out; the donor was told from shared clones. The encoded CDR3 is CASSPQGWQPQHF. The nucleotide sequence is given as TGTGCCAGCAGTCCACAGGGATGGCAGCCCCAGCATTTT. Here the CDR3 is joined to the reference TRBV28 and TRBJ1-5 genes, and the full variable domain is: DVKVTQSSRYLVKRTGEKVFLECVQDMDHENMFWYRQDPGLGLRLIYFSYDVKMKEKGDIPEGYSVSREKKERFSLILESASTNQTSMYLCASSPQGWQPQHFGDGTRLSIL.